These 31 T cell receptor beta chains were sequenced from one sample in a study of blood T cell repertoires in COVID-19. Only in-frame clones appear in the TCRdb table, and some are missing; sequencing was by immunoSEQ multiplex PCR. Of roughly 230,000 clones listed, approximately 83% were seen once; the top ten hold about 4.4%. The sequenced sample consisted of peripheral blood. The origin of the receptors is a man between 50 and 59 years old with active or convalescent COVID-19.

The J gene is TRBJ2-2, the V gene TRBV12-5, with a possible D match to TRBD1 (6 bases). Germline CDR1 is LGHNT and CDR2 is FRNRAP. Trimming stripped 1 base from V and 3 bases from J, with 9 bases between. This CDR3 is built from 15 residues. CDR3 in amino acids: CASGLGGQDTGELFF. The CDR3, as DNA: TGTGCTAGTGGTTTGGGGGGGCAGGACACCGGGGAGCTGTTTTTT.

The chain uses TRBV30 and TRBJ1-3; no firm D call. The CDR3 consists of 17 residues. V was pared by 0 bases and J by 5 bases, with 20 bases between. The germline CDR1 and CDR2 sequences are GTSNPN and SVGIG (reference sequence). DNA of the CDR3: TGTGCCTGGAGTGTACGTGGTTCGGTGGGAGGAAGAAACACCATATATTTT. Amino acid sequence: CAWSVRGSVGGRNTIYF.

The chain employs TRBV7-9 and TRBJ1-1; D is ambiguous. Germline-derived CDR1 and CDR2 are SEHNR and FQNEAQ (reference sequence). V lost 6 bases and J lost 0, with 5 bases in between. There are 12 residues in the CDR3. Here the CDR3 DNA reads TGTGCCAGCAGGTCAGTGAACACTGAAGCTTTCTTT. Its protein product is CASRSVNTEAFF.

The chain is built from TRBV6-4 and TRBJ2-1; TRBD1 agrees at 9 bases. Trimming cost V 6 bases and J 7 bases; bases outside gene matches: 7. CDR1 and CDR2 from the germline V gene are MRHNA and SNTAGT. The CDR3 runs 14 residues. In nucleotides, the CDR3 is TGTGCCAGCAGGGGGGACAGGGCCGGGAATGAGCAGTTCTTC. Translating it yields CASRGDRAGNEQFF.

The gene calls are TRBV5-1 and TRBJ2-3; TRBD2 matches at 13 bases. The CDR3 loop spans 15 amino acids. V lost 4 bases and J lost 6; bases outside the gene matches: 5. Per germline, CDR1 SGHRS and CDR2 YFSETQ. The CDR3 DNA reads TGCGCCAGCAGCCCGGGACTAGCGGGGCCTGATACGCAGTATTTT. Its translation: CASSPGLAGPDTQYF.

This chain connects TRBV28 to TRBJ1-5, with D uncertain. The CDR3 has 13 amino acids. Germline V gene sequence: CDR1 MDHEN, CDR2 SYDVKM. The V end was cut by 3 bases, the J end by 1 base, with 4 bases between. DNA of the CDR3: TGTGCCAGCAGTTTTACAAGCAATCAGCCCCAGCATTTT. Encoded protein: CASSFTSNQPQHF.

V gene TRBV19 combines with J gene TRBJ1-3, with D possibly matching TRBD1 (6 bases). Between the trimmed V and J ends, which lost 10 bases and 5 bases, there was a span of 9 bases. Germline lookup yields CDR1 LNHDA and CDR2 SQIVND (reference sequence). The CDR3 spans 11 residues. The CDR3 bases are TGTGCCAAAGGGGGTAGAAACACCATATATTTT. Its translation is CAKGGRNTIYF.

The chain couples TRBV4-1 to TRBJ2-3; TRBD2 might be the D (5 bases). Germline V CDR1 and CDR2: MGHRA, YSYEKL. V lost 0 bases and J lost 2, with 12 bases in between. The CDR3 is 16 amino acids. The CDR3 protein is CASSQDEGRITDTQYF. CDR3 DNA: TGCGCCAGCAGCCAAGATGAGGGTAGAATCACAGATACGCAGTATTTT.

This chain joins TRBV6-1 and TRBJ1-2, with a weak D call TRBD1 (5 bases). V was cut by 1 base and J by 0 bases, with 9 bases left in between. The CDR3 runs 15 residues. Germline-derived CDR1 and CDR2 are MNHNS and SASEGT. The CDR3 DNA is TGTGCCAGCAGTGAAGGCGCGGGGGCTAACTATGGCTACACCTTC. It encodes CASSEGAGANYGYTF.

This chain links TRBV19 with TRBJ2-7, with D uncertain. The germline CDR1 and CDR2 sequences are LNHDA and SQIVND (reference sequence). The CDR3 sequence is 12 residues long. V was shortened by 10 bases and J by 1 base, with 11 bases between the two germline ends. CDR3 DNA: TGTGCCACAAGACATTCATCCTACGAGCAGTACTTC. It encodes CATRHSSYEQYF.

This rearrangement joins TRBV6-1 to TRBJ1-3; D remains unclear. Per germline, CDR1 MNHNS and CDR2 SASEGT. This CDR3 is built from 14 residues. V shed 0 bases and J shed 4 bases, with 7 bases lying between them. CDR3 protein: CASSEAPGGNTIYF. CDR3 in DNA: TGTGCCAGCAGTGAAGCTCCGGGAGGAAACACCATATATTTT.

The chain couples TRBV10-3 to TRBJ1-5; maybe TRBD1 (6 bases). From germline, CDR1 is ENHRY and CDR2 SYGVKD. CDR3 length equals 14 residues. V was shortened by 4 bases and J by 3 bases, with 10 bases between the two germline ends. CDR3 loop: CAISGGTSNQPQHF. The CDR3 DNA follows: TGTGCCATCAGTGGTGGGACATCCAATCAGCCCCAGCATTTT.

The J gene is TRBJ1-1, the V gene TRBV7-6, with 8 nucleotides matching TRBD1. After removal of 7 bases from V and 8 bases from J, the junction contained 12 bases not matched to a gene. Germline V gene sequence: CDR1 SGHVS, CDR2 FNYEAQ. The CDR3 length is 14 residues. Written as DNA, the CDR3 is TGTGCCAGCACCCAACTCCAGGGGGCCGGGGAAGCTTTCTTT. The encoded protein is CASTQLQGAGEAFF.

This clone is medium-sized (0.01 to 0.1%) by share. The chain couples TRBV5-1 to TRBJ1-1; D unclear. There are 14 residues in the CDR3. Per the germline V gene, CDR1 is SGHRS and CDR2 is YFSETQ. V lost 1 base, J lost 0 bases, and 7 bases lay in between. The CDR3 protein is CASSLYSLNTEAFF. The CDR3 nucleotides read TGCGCCAGCAGCTTGTACAGCCTGAACACTGAAGCTTTCTTT.

The chain combines TRBV7-6 with TRBJ2-5; 13 bases map to TRBD2. V shed 0 bases and J 3 bases; nucleotides not matched to a gene: 1. CDR3 length: 16 amino acids. From germline, CDR1 is SGHVS and CDR2 FNYEAQ. The DNA of the CDR3 is TGTGCCAGCAGCTTAGCCGGACTAGCGGGAGAAGAGACCCAGTACTTC. Translated, it gives CASSLAGLAGEETQYF.

The chain is built from TRBV5-1 and TRBJ2-7; possible D gene TRBD2, 5 bases. Germline V gives CDR1 SGHRS, CDR2 YFSETQ. There are 14 residues in the CDR3. Trimming stripped 5 bases from V and 5 bases from J, with 17 bases between. The CDR3, as DNA: TGCGCCAGCAGTTCTCGGCCTTCGGAGGACGAGCAGTACTTC. Translated, it gives CASSSRPSEDEQYF. The full variable domain, its missing parts supplied by reference TRBV5-1 and TRBJ2-7, is KAGVTQTPRYLIKTRGQQVTLSCSPISGHRSVSWYQQTPGQGLQFLFEYFSETQRNKGNFPGRFSGRQFSNSRSEMNVSTLELGDSALYLCASSSRPSEDEQYFGPGTRLTVT.

The chain uses TRBV2 and TRBJ1-6, with 7 bases aligning to TRBD1. Losses at the gene ends were 8 bases for V and 7 bases for J; bases not matched to a gene: 8. The CDR3 covers 14 residues. Germline-derived CDR1 and CDR2 are SNHLY and FYNNEI. CDR3 DNA sequence: TGTGCCAGCCGGGACAGCCTGGGCAATTCACCCCTCCACTTT. As protein: CASRDSLGNSPLHF.

The chain couples TRBV30 to TRBJ2-1; D perhaps matches TRBD1 (6 bases). The CDR3 is 13 residues long. V was cut by 4 bases and J by 2 bases, with 9 bases left in between. The V gene's germline CDR1 is GTSNPN and CDR2 SVGIG (reference sequence). The CDR3, as DNA: TGTGCCTGGATACAGGGCACCTACAATGAGCAGTTCTTC. Its protein product is CAWIQGTYNEQFF.

The genes are TRBV21-1 and TRBJ1-1; the DNA was not compared with TRBD1, the D call given in the table. TRBV21-1 is listed as a pseudogene. The CDR3 is 15 residues long. The CDR3 protein is CASSEDSQGTPEAFF. The CDR3 nucleotides read TGTGCCAGCAGCGAGGACAGTCAAGGGACCCCTGAAGCTTTCTTT.

This chain joins TRBV7-8 and TRBJ2-4; the D gene is possibly TRBD1 (6 bases). Trimming removed 2 bases at V and 5 bases at J, with 16 bases between. Germline V gene sequence: CDR1 SGHVS, CDR2 FQNEAQ. The CDR3 length is 16 residues. CDR3 in amino acids: CASSLYYRAFQNIQYF. CDR3 bases: TGTGCCAGCAGCTTATACTACAGGGCCTTCCAAAACATTCAGTACTTC.

The chain couples TRBV4-2 to TRBJ2-7; 7 bases line up with TRBD2. The CDR3 loop spans 16 amino acids. V was clipped by 3 bases and J by 4 bases; unmatched bases: 12. CDR1 is LGHNA and CDR2 is YNFKEQ in the germline V gene. The CDR3 DNA sequence: TGTGCCAGCAGCCAGAACCCGTGGGGGGGGTGGTACGAGCAGTACTTC. It yields the protein CASSQNPWGGWYEQYF.

The CDR3: CSASGLAGKEQFF. The CDR3 nucleotides are TGCAGTGCTAGTGGACTAGCGGGGAAAGAGCAGTTCTTC. The rearrangement uses TRBV20-1 and TRBJ2-1; 12 bases map to TRBD2. The CDR3 is made up of 13 amino acids. Trimming at V came to 3 bases and at J to 10 bases, leaving 4 bases not matched to a gene. The germline V gene has CDR1 DFQATT and CDR2 SNEGSKA (reference sequence).

There are a few counts of this clone. The rearrangement uses TRBV28 and TRBJ2-3; D is unresolved. The CDR3 extends over 15 amino acids. Trimming removed 3 bases from V and 0 bases from J, with 10 bases in between. The V gene's germline CDR1 is MDHEN and CDR2 SYDVKM. DNA for the CDR3: TGTGCCAGCAGTTTGGGTATGACTAGCACAGATACGCAGTATTTT. Translated: CASSLGMTSTDTQYF. Full variable domain (outside the CDR3, taken from reference TRBV28 and TRBJ2-3): DVKVTQSSRYLVKRTGEKVFLECVQDMDHENMFWYRQDPGLGLRLIYFSYDVKMKEKGDIPEGYSVSREKKERFSLILESASTNQTSMYLCASSLGMTSTDTQYFGPGTRLTVL.

The chain links TRBV12-3 or TRBV12-4 to TRBJ1-1; D ambiguous. The CDR3 sequence is 12 residues long. V lost 3 bases to trimming and J lost 10 bases, with 12 bases between them. The CDR3 spells CASSFGPPGAFF. CDR3 DNA sequence: TGTGCCAGCAGTTTTGGGCCCCCCGGAGCTTTCTTT.

The chain links TRBV5-1 to TRBJ1-4, with D possibly TRBD1 on 6 matching bases. The V gene's germline CDR1 is SGHRS and CDR2 YFSETQ. Trimming stripped 4 bases from V and 4 bases from J, with 14 bases between. The CDR3 contains 15 residues. The CDR3 coding sequence is TGCGCCAGCAGCAGACAGGTATCGGGTAATGAAAAACTGTTTTTT. Amino acid sequence: CASSRQVSGNEKLFF.

The chain is built from TRBV30 and TRBJ2-1; no firm D call. Trimming took 4 bases from V and 8 from J, leaving 12 bases between them. CDR3 length: 12 residues. Germline V gives CDR1 GTSNPN, CDR2 SVGIG (reference sequence). The CDR3 DNA follows: TGTGCCTGGACTCCCGGTCGAGATGAGCAGTTCTTC. This encodes CAWTPGRDEQFF.

The chain recombines TRBV5-6 with TRBJ2-2; D remains unclear. Per the germline V gene, CDR1 is SGHDT and CDR2 is YYEEEE. Trimming pared 3 bases from V and 10 bases from J, leaving 10 bases between. The CDR3 totals 12 residues. In DNA, the CDR3 is TGTGCCAGCAGCTCCCCTCTCGTGGAGCTGTTTTTT. It codes for CASSSPLVELFF.

The chain carries TRBV6-5 and TRBJ1-4; 8 nucleotides align to TRBD1. In germline, CDR1 is MNHEY, CDR2 SVGAGI. With 8 bases clipped from V and 6 bases from J, the junction kept 2 bases outside the gene matches. This CDR3 has 12 amino acids. This CDR3 is CASGQGYEKLFF. The CDR3 DNA reads TGTGCCAGCGGACAGGGTTATGAAAAACTGTTTTTT.

The genes are TRBV5-1 and TRBJ2-4, with TRBD1 matching 10 bases. With V trimmed by 4 bases and J by 1 base, 11 bases remained unmatched. The CDR3 length is 18 residues. The germline V gene encodes CDR1 SGHRS and CDR2 YFSETQ. The CDR3 protein is CASSPGGDRGIAKNIQYF. The CDR3 nucleotides read TGCGCCAGCAGCCCGGGTGGGGACAGGGGTATCGCCAAAAACATTCAGTACTTC.

In regard to this clone: A clone one base away is much larger, so this may be a read error. The chain combines TRBV28 with TRBJ1-1; the D is unclear. Germline V gives CDR1 MDHEN, CDR2 SYDVKM. V was pared by 6 bases and J by 2 bases, with 4 bases between. The CDR3 spans 11 residues. CDR3 residues: CASRLNTEAFF. Written as DNA, the CDR3 is TGTGCCAGCAGACTTAACACTGAAGCTTTCTTT.

The rearrangement uses TRBV10-3 and TRBJ1-4, with a possible D match to TRBD1 (6 bases). Germline CDR1 reads ENHRY; CDR2 reads SYGVKD. V lost 2 bases and J lost 7, with 14 bases in between. CDR3 length equals 15 residues. The CDR3 reads CAISEGAGAAEKLFF. CDR3 bases: TGTGCCATCAGTGAGGGGGCAGGGGCCGCTGAAAAACTGTTTTTT.